The 20 T cell receptor beta chains in this list originate from one sample, sequenced in a study of blood T cell repertoires in COVID-19. TCRdb keeps only in-frame clones here, not all; method: immunoSEQ multiplex PCR. The sample yields more than 200,000 clones, less than 90% seen once. The specimen was peripheral blood. These TCRs come from a man in his sixties or seventies with acute or convalescent COVID-19.

V and J are TRBV5-4 and TRBJ2-3, with 12 bases fitting TRBD2. CDR1 and CDR2 (germline): SGHNT, YYREEE (reference sequence). This CDR3 comprises 16 residues. Trimming took 5 bases from V and 2 from J; bases not matched to a gene: 6. The DNA of the CDR3 is TGTGCCAGCAGTCCCAGACTAGCGGGGGACACAGATACGCAGTATTTT. It codes for CASSPRLAGDTDTQYF.

The rearrangement joins TRBV19 to TRBJ2-2; no firm D call. The germline gives CDR1 LNHDA, CDR2 SQIVND (reference sequence). V was clipped by 5 bases and J by 4 bases, with 5 bases between them. CDR3 length: 12 residues. The CDR3 region has the DNA TGTGCCAGTAGTCACTTCACCGGGGAGCTGTTTTTT. This gives the protein CASSHFTGELFF. Looking up the rest from reference TRBV19 and TRBJ2-2 gives the full variable domain: DGGITQSPKYLFRKEGQNVTLSCEQNLNHDAMYWYRQDPGQGLRLIYYSQIVNDFQKGDIAEGYSVSREKKESFPLTVTSAQKNPTAFYLCASSHFTGELFFGEGSRLTVL.

The CDR3 protein is CASKRDPSDTEAFF. The CDR3 DNA is TGTGCCAGCAAGCGGGATCCGTCGGATACTGAAGCTTTCTTT. This chain joins TRBV6-4 and TRBJ1-1; D is undetermined. Deletions cut 7 bases from V and 5 bases from J, with 17 bases between. The CDR3 length is 14 residues. Germline V CDR1 and CDR2: MRHNA, SNTAGT.

This chain links TRBV28 with TRBJ1-5, with D unclear. Germline V gene sequence: CDR1 MDHEN, CDR2 SYDVKM. V dropped 7 bases and J dropped 3 bases, with 22 bases sitting between them. This CDR3 contains 17 residues. The CDR3 spells CASIPQVAGIPNQPQHF. CDR3 DNA: TGTGCCAGCATCCCCCAGGTGGCGGGTATCCCCAATCAGCCCCAGCATTTT.

This CDR3 reads CASSPNLSEAFF. CDR3 nucleotide sequence: TGTGCCAGCAGCCCAAATCTATCTGAAGCTTTCTTT. This sequence joins TRBV7-8 and TRBJ1-1, with unresolved D. CDR1 SGHVS and CDR2 FQNEAQ come from the germline V gene. Trimming shortened V by 5 bases and J by 6 bases, and 10 bases separated the two germline ends. This CDR3 region has 12 residues.

The chain couples TRBV2 to TRBJ1-1, with 8 bases matching TRBD1. Germline values: CDR1 SNHLY, CDR2 FYNNEI. V lost 3 bases and J lost 5; bases outside the gene matches: 5. The CDR3 totals 14 residues. CDR3: CASSDPRGRTEAFF. CDR3 bases: TGTGCCAGCAGTGATCCCAGGGGGCGGACTGAAGCTTTCTTT.

The V call is TRBV29-1, the J call TRBJ2-1, with D perhaps TRBD2 (5 bases). The germline V gene encodes CDR1 SQVTM and CDR2 ANQGSEA. CDR3 size: 12 residues. The ends were cut back, 3 bases at V and 8 bases at J, with 11 bases in the middle. The DNA of the CDR3 is TGCAGCGTTGAGAGCGCGGGTTATGAGCAGTTCTTC. It codes for CSVESAGYEQFF.

The chain uses TRBV24-1 and TRBJ2-1; a possible D gene is TRBD1 (6 bases). This CDR3 region has 15 residues. The germline V gene encodes CDR1 KGHDR and CDR2 SFDVKD. Trimming removed 0 bases at V and 4 bases at J, with 9 bases between. The CDR3: CATSDLGGGYNEQFF. As DNA, the CDR3 is TGTGCCACCAGTGATTTGGGGGGCGGATACAATGAGCAGTTCTTC.

The rearrangement joins TRBV19 to TRBJ2-2, with 7 bases lining up with TRBD2. Germline lookup yields CDR1 LNHDA and CDR2 SQIVND (reference sequence). Losses at the gene ends were 4 bases for V and 3 bases for J; bases not matched to a gene: 8. The CDR3 has 16 residues. The CDR3 is CASSNGGSWYTGELFF. DNA for the CDR3: TGTGCCAGTAGTAATGGCGGGAGTTGGTACACCGGGGAGCTGTTTTTT.

The chain uses TRBV6-5 and TRBJ2-7; tentative D call: TRBD2 (6 bases). V lost 7 bases and J 2 bases, leaving 12 bases between the germline ends. Germline V lookup: CDR1 MNHEY, CDR2 SVGAGI. The CDR3 contains 13 residues. The CDR3 region has the DNA TGTGCCAGCATCCGGGGGTTAGCCTACGAGCAGTACTTC. Protein sequence: CASIRGLAYEQYF.

This chain joins TRBV18 and TRBJ2-2, with a tentative D call TRBD2 (6 bases). The V end lost 1 base, the J end lost 2 bases, and 14 bases lay between the germline ends. Germline assignment: CDR1 KGHSH and CDR2 LQKENI. The CDR3 length is 17 residues. The CDR3 reads CASSPQSPGTNTGELFF. The CDR3, as DNA: TGTGCCAGCTCACCACAATCACCGGGGACTAACACCGGGGAGCTGTTTTTT.

This chain links TRBV7-8 with TRBJ1-1; 8 bases map to TRBD1. The CDR3 runs 14 residues. Trimming cost V 5 bases and J 4 bases; bases outside gene matches: 6. Germline V CDR1 and CDR2: SGHVS, FQNEAQ. Here the CDR3 DNA reads TGTGCCAGCAGCACTAACACAGGGGGCACTGAAGCTTTCTTT. Residues: CASSTNTGGTEAFF.

The chain has TRBV6-6 and TRBJ2-1, with 8 bases that match TRBD1. This CDR3 is 16 amino acids long. Germline assignment: CDR1 MNHNY and CDR2 SVGAGI (reference sequence). Trimming removed 5 bases from V and 9 bases from J; junction bases left unmatched: 15. The CDR3 sequence: CASSGTGTGRFSEQFF. The CDR3 DNA sequence: TGTGCCAGCAGTGGGACCGGGACAGGTAGATTTAGTGAGCAGTTCTTC.

This sequence joins TRBV28 and TRBJ1-1; 7 bases are shared with TRBD1. V shed 6 bases, J shed 9 bases, and the junction held 13 bases outside the gene matches. CDR1 is MDHEN, CDR2 SYDVKM, per germline. The CDR3 loop spans 14 amino acids. The CDR3 DNA is TGTGCCAGCAGAGCCGGGACAGATCCATTCCAAGCTTTCTTT. This sequence encodes CASRAGTDPFQAFF.

V is TRBV18 and J is TRBJ2-5, with 7 bases lining up with TRBD2. The CDR3 consists of 14 residues. The V gene end was trimmed by 4 bases and the J gene end by 6 bases; junction bases not matched to a gene: 8. Per germline, CDR1 KGHSH and CDR2 LQKENI. CDR3 residues: CASSQGTTPKTQYF. DNA of the CDR3: TGTGCCAGCTCACAAGGGACTACGCCCAAGACCCAGTACTTC.

The CDR3 spells CASSQMTGVIRGYTF. The CDR3, as DNA: TGTGCCAGTAGTCAAATGACAGGGGTTATTAGAGGCTACACCTTC. The chain employs TRBV19 and TRBJ1-2; 8 nucleotides align to TRBD1. J was trimmed by 8 bases and V by 5 bases; bases with no gene match: 13. CDR1 and CDR2 from the germline V gene are LNHDA and SQIVND (reference sequence). This CDR3 has 15 residues.

This clone was counted a single time. This sequence joins TRBV5-6 and TRBJ1-2; D unresolved. Trimming took off 4 bases at V and 8 bases at J, with 9 bases between the two ends. The germline V gene has CDR1 SGHDT and CDR2 YYEEEE. CDR3 length equals 11 residues. The CDR3 DNA follows: TGTGCCAGCAGCGCGGGGATAGGCTACACCTTC. Translated: CASSAGIGYTF.

This rearrangement joins TRBV19 to TRBJ1-5, with 9 bases fitting TRBD1. This CDR3 has 16 amino acids. The trim removed 5 bases at V and 5 bases at J, leaving 10 bases unmatched. CDR1 is LNHDA, CDR2 SQIVND, per germline (reference sequence). CDR3 bases: TGTGCCAGTAGTCGGTCCCGGGACAGGGACCATCAGCCCCAGCATTTT. Protein product: CASSRSRDRDHQPQHF.

This clone appeared a single time. The chain carries TRBV6-2 or TRBV6-3 and TRBJ2-7, with 7 bases aligning to TRBD2. Germline-derived CDR1 and CDR2 are MNHEY and SVGEGT. V gave up 1 base and J gave up 3 bases; unmatched junction bases: 6. There are 15 residues in the CDR3. CDR3 nucleotides: TGTGCCAGCAGTTACTTCCCTAGCGGAGGCTACGAGCAGTACTTC. Encoded protein: CASSYFPSGGYEQYF.

This rearrangement joins TRBV3-1 (or the pseudogene TRBV3-2) to TRBJ2-1, with D perhaps TRBD2 (5 bases). The germline CDR1 and CDR2 sequences are LGHDT and YNNKEL (reference sequence). The CDR3 sequence is 16 residues long. With 2 bases removed from V and 0 bases from J, the gap between germline ends came to 11 bases. The CDR3 protein is CASSQRADGSYNEQFF. CDR3 coding DNA: TGTGCCAGCAGCCAACGAGCGGACGGCTCCTACAATGAGCAGTTCTTC.